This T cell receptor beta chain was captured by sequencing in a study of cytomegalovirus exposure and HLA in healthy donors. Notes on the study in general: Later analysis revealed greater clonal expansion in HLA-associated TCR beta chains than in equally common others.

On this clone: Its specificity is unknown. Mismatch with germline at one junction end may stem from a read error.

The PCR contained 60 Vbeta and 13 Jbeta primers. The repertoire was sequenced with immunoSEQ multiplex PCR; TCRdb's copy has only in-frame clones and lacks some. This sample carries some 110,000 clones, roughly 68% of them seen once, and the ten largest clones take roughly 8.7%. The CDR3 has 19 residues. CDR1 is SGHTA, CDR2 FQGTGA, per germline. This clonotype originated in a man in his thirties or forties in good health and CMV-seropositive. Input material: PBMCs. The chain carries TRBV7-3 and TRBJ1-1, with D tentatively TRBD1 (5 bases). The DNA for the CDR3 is TGTGCCAGCAGCCTAACCCGGGCCGGTAGGGGTGTAAGGAACACTGAAGCTTTCTTT. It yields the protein CASSLTRAGRGVRNTEAFF.